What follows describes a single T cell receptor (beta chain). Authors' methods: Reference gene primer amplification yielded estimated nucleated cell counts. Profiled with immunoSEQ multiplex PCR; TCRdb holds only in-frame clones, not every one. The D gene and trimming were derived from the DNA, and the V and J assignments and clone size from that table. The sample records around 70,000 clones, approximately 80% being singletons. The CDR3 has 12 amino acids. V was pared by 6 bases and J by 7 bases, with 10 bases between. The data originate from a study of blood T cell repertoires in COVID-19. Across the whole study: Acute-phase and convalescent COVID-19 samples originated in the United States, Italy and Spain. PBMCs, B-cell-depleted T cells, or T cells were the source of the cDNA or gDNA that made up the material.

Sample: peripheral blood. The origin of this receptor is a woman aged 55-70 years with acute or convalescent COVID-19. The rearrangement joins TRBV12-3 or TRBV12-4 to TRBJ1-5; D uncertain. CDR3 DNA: TGTGCCAGCAGCCGTAGTTGGCAGCCCCAGCATTTT. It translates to CASSRSWQPQHF.